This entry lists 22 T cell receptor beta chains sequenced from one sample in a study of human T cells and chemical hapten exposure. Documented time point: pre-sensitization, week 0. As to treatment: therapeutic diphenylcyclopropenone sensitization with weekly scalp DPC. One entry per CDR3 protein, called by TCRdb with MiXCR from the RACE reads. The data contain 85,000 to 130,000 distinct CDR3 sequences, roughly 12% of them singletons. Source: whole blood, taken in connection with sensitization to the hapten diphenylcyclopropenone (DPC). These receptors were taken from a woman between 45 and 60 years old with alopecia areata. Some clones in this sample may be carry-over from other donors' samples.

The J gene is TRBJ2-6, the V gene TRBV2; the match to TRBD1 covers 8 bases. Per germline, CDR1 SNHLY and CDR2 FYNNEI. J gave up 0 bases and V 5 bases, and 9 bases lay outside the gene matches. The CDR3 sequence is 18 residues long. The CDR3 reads CASSPRGQVSSGANVLTF. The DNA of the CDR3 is TGTGCCAGCAGTCCCCGGGGACAGGTCAGCTCTGGGGCCAACGTCCTGACTTTC.

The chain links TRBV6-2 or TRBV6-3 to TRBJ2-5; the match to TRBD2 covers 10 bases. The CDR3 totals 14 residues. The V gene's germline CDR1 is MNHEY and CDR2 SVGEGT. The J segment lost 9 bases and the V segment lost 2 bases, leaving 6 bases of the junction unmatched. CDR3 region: CASSYLAGAVAQYF. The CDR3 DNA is TGTGCCAGCAGTTACCTAGCGGGGGCCGTGGCCCAGTACTTC.

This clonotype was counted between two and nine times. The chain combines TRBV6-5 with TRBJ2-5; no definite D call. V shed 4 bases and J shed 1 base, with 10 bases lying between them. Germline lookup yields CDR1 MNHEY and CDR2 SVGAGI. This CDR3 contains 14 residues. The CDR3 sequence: CASSSGSTQETQYF. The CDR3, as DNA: TGTGCCAGCAGTTCGGGCAGTACCCAAGAGACCCAGTACTTC.

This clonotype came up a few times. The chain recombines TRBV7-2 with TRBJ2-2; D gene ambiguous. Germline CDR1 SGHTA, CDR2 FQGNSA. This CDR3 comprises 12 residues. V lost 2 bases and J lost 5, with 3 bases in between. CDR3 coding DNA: TGTGCCAGCAGCTTAATGACCGGGGAGCTGTTTTTT. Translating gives CASSLMTGELFF.

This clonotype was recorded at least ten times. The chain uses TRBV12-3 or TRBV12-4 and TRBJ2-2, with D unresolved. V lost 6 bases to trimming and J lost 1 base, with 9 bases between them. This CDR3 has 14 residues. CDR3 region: CASSRTLNTGELFF. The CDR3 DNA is TGTGCCAGCAGCCGGACCCTGAACACCGGGGAGCTGTTTTTT.

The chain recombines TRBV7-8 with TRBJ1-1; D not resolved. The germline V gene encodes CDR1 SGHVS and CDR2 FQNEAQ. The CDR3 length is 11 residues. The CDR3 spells CAHVRVTEAFF. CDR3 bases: TGTGCACACGTTAGGGTCACTGAAGCTTTCTTT.

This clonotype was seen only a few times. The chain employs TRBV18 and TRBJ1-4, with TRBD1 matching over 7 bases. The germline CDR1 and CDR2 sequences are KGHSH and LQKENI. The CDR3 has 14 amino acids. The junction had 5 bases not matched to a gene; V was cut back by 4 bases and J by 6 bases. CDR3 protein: CASSQSQGDEKLFF. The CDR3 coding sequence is TGTGCCAGCTCACAGAGCCAGGGGGATGAAAAACTGTTTTTT.

As DNA, the CDR3 is TGTGCCAGCAGTGAATTCGTGACAGGATCTATCACCGGGGAGCTGTTTTTT. This sequence encodes CASSEFVTGSITGELFF. The V and J genes are TRBV6-1 and TRBJ2-2, with D tentatively TRBD1 (6 bases). Germline CDR1 and CDR2: MNHNS and SASEGT. V was cut by 2 bases and J by 4 bases, with 17 bases left in between. The length of the CDR3 is 17 residues.

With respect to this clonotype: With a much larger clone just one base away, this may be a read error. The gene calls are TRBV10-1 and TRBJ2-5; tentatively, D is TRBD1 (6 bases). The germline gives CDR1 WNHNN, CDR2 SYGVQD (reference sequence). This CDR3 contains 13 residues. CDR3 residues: CANHDRPPEIQYF. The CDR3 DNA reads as TGCGCCAACCATGACAGGCCCCCGGAGATCCAGTACTTC.

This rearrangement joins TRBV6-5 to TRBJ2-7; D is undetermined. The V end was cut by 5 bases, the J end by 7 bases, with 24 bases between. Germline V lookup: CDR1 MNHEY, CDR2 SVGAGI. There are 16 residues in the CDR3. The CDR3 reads CASSPRWGVFPREQYF. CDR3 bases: TGTGCCAGCAGTCCTCGATGGGGTGTATTCCCTAGGGAGCAGTACTTC.

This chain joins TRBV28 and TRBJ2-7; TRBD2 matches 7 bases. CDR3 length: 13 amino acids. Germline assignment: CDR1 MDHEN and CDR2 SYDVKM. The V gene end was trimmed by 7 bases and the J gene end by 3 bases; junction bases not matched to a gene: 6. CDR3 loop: CASTTPGGYEQYF. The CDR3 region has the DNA TGTGCCAGCACAACTCCGGGGGGCTACGAGCAGTACTTC.

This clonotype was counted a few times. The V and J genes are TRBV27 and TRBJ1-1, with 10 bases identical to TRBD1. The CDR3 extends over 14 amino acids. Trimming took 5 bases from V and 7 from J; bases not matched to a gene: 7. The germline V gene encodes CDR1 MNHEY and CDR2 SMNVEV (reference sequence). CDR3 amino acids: CASSPDRGRDEAFF. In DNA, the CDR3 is TGTGCCAGCAGTCCGGACAGGGGGAGAGATGAAGCTTTCTTT.

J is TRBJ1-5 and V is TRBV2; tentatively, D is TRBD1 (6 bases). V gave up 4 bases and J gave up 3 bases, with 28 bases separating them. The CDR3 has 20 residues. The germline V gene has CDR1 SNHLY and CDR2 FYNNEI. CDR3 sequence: CASSVRSDSGIHTNNQPQHF. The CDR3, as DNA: TGTGCCAGCAGTGTGCGTTCGGACAGTGGGATTCATACTAACAATCAGCCCCAGCATTTT.

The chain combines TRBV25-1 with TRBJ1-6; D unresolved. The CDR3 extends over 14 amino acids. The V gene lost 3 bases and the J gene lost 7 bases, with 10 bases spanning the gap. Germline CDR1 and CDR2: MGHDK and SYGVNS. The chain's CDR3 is CASSEAWQNSPLHF. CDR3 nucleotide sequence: TGTGCCAGCAGTGAGGCGTGGCAGAATTCACCCCTCCACTTT.

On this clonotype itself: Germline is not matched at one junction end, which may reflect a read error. In DNA form, the CDR3 reads TGTGCCAGCAGCCAAGAAAGGGGGACCTCCTATAATTCACTCCTCCACTTT. Translation gives CASSQERGTSYNSLLHF. The chain combines TRBV14 with TRBJ1-6, with D possibly TRBD1 on 6 matching bases. The CDR3 extends over 17 amino acids. Germline CDR1 reads SGHDN; CDR2 reads FVKESK. The complete variable domain, with remaining parts taken from reference TRBV14 and TRBJ1-6, reads EAGVTQFPSHSVIEKGQTVTLRCDPISGHDNLYWYRRVMGKEIKFLLHFVKESKQDESGMPNNRFLAERTGGTYSTLKVQPAELEDSGVYFCASSQERGTSYNSLLHFGNGTRLTVT.

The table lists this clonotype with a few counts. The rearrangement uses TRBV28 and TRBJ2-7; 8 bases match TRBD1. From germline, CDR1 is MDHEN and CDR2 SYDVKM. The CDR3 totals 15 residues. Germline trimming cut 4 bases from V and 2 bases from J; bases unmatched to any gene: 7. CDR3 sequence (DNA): TGTGCCAGCAGTTCCGGACAGGGATCCCCCTACGAGCAGTACTTC. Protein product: CASSSGQGSPYEQYF.

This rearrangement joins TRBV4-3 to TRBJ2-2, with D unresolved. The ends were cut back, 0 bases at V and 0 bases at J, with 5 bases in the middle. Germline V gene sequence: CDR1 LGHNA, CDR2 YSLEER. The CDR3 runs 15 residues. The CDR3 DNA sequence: TGCGCCAGCAGCCAAGAACCTGCGAACACCGGGGAGCTGTTTTTT. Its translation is CASSQEPANTGELFF.

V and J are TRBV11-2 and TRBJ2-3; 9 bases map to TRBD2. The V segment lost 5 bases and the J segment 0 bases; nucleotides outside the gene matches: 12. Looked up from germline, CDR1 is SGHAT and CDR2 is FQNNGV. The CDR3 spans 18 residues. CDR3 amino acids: CASSGSGRKETSTDTQYF. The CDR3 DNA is TGTGCCAGCAGCGGAAGCGGGAGGAAGGAAACTAGCACAGATACGCAGTATTTT.

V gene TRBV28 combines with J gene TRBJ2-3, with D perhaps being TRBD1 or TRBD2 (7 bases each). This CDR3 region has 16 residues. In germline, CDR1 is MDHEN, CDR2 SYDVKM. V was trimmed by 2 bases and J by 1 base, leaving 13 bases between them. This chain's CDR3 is CASSLRQGGGTDTQYF. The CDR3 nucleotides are TGTGCCAGCAGTTTAAGACAGGGAGGGGGCACAGATACGCAGTATTTT.

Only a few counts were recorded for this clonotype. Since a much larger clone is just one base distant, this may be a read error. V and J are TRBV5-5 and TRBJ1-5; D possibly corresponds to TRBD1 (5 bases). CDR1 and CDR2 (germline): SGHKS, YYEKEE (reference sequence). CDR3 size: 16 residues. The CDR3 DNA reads TGTGTCAGCAGTCACGAGAGGGGAGATAGCAATCAGCCCCAGCATTTT. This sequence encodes CVSSHERGDSNQPQHF. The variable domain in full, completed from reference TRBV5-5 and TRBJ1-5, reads DAGVTQSPTHLIKTRGQQVTLRCSPISGHKSVSWYQQVLGQGPQFIFQYYEKEERGRGNFPDRFSARQFPNYSSELNVNALLLGDSALYLCVSSHERGDSNQPQHFGDGTRLSIL.

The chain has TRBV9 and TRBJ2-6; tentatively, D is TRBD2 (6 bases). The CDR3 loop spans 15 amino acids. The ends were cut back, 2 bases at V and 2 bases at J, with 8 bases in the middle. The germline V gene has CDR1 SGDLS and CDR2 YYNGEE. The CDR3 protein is CASSVEGTGANVLTF. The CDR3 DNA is TGTGCCAGCAGCGTGGAGGGTACTGGGGCCAACGTCCTGACTTTC. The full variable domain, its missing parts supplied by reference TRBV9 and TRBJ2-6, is DSGVTQTPKHLITATGQRVTLRCSPRSGDLSVYWYQQSLDQGLQFLIQYYNGEERAKGNILERFSAQQFPDLHSELNLSSLELGDSALYFCASSVEGTGANVLTFGAGSRLTVL.

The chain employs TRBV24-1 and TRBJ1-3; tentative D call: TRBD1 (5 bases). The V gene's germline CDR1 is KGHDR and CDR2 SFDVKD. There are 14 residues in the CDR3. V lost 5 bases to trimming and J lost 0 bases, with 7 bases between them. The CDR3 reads CATSGQGSGNTIYF. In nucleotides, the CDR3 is TGTGCCACCAGTGGGCAGGGCTCTGGAAACACCATATATTTT.